The clone carrying this T cell receptor beta chain has a handful of counts. What it binds is unknown. The trim removed 4 bases at V and 5 bases at J, leaving 13 bases unmatched. CDR3 length: 16 amino acids. CDR1 and CDR2 (germline): SGHRS, YFSETQ. Synthesis of TCR cDNA relied on 5'RACE template switching, which attached a universal primer site and UMIs. MiXCR, applied by TCRdb to the 5' RACE reads, yields one record per CDR3 protein. The sample holds approximately 610,000 distinct CDR3 sequences, 17% seen once. This entry comes from a study of T cells after yellow fever vaccination. General study findings and limits: Some clonotypes were seen in both the CD4 and the CD8 compartments. These made up a small share and likely arose from convergent recombination. The secondary response was weaker, and its peak arrived faster, on day 5 versus 15. Re-detected after boosting: most primary clones, 95% to 98% of CD4 and 88% of CD8.

The sequence was obtained from a man aged 18 to 29 who received the YFV17D yellow fever vaccine. The input for sequencing was PBMCs, taken around 5 days after the first yellow fever vaccination. The chain couples TRBV5-1 to TRBJ2-3, with 7 bases matching TRBD1. CDR3 protein: CASSPKRQGRVDTQYF. CDR3 in DNA: TGCGCCAGCAGCCCTAAGAGACAGGGAAGGGTAGATACGCAGTATTTT. The entire variable domain, with the rest obtained from reference TRBV5-1 and TRBJ2-3, is as follows: KAGVTQTPRYLIKTRGQQVTLSCSPISGHRSVSWYQQTPGQGLQFLFEYFSETQRNKGNFPGRFSGRQFSNSRSEMNVSTLELGDSALYLCASSPKRQGRVDTQYFGPGTRLTVL.